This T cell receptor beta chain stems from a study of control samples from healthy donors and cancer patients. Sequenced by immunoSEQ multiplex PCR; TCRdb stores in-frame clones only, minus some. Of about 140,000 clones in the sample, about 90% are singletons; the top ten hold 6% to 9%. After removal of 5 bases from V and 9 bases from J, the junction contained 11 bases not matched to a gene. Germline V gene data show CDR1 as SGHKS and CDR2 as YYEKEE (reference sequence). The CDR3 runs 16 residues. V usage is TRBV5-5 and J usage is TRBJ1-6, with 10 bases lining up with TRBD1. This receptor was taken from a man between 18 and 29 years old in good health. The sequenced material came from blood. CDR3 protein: CASRAAGTGVFSPLHF. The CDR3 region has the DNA TGTGCCAGCAGGGCGGCCGGGACAGGGGTTTTTTCACCCCTCCACTTT. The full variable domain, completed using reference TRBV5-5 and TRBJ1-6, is DAGVTQSPTHLIKTRGQQVTLRCSPISGHKSVSWYQQVLGQGPQFIFQYYEKEERGRGNFPDRFSARQFPNYSSELNVNALLLGDSALYLCASRAAGTGVFSPLHFGNGTRLTVT.